This T cell receptor beta chain was captured by sequencing in a study of spatial heterogeneity in lung cancer. Across the study: PBMC samples from follow-up, when available, were sequenced at a median of roughly two years post-resection.

On each TCR cDNA molecule, a unique molecular identifier was present. TCRdb re-called the 5' RACE reads with MiXCR, one entry per CDR3 protein. The sample lists around 2,500 distinct CDR3 sequences; 27% were seen once. The junction had 5 bases not matched to a gene; V was cut back by 7 bases and J by 7 bases. Germline lookup yields CDR1 SQVTM and CDR2 ANQGSEA. The CDR3 is made up of 12 amino acids. Within the sample, this clonotype is medium-sized. This beta chain is a stray sequence in a library constructed for alpha chains; its clone size is not meaningful. The time point: blood at routine non-recurrence follow-up after resection. Unsorted samples of tumor, nontumor lung or frozen PBMC had their whole RNA sequenced.

Source: PBMCs, taken at follow-up. The sequence was obtained from a male donor with early-stage non-small cell lung cancer. The V call is TRBV29-1, the J call TRBJ2-1, with 9 bases fitting TRBD1. CDR3 in DNA: TGCAGCGCTGGGACAGGGTGGAATGAGCAGTTCTTC. This translates into CSAGTGWNEQFF.